The 31 T cell receptor beta chains reported below all come from one sample, sequenced in a study of cytomegalovirus exposure and HLA in healthy donors. Primers: 60 Vbeta forward and 13 Jbeta reverse. Sequencing was performed with immunoSEQ multiplex PCR; in TCRdb, only in-frame clones are kept and a portion is missing. The table has about 130,000 clones, about three quarters seen once. The sequencing sample was made of PBMCs. The receptors were gathered from a woman in her 30s in good health and CMV-seronegative.

This chain uses TRBV30 with TRBJ1-1; D unclear. V was pared by 4 bases and J by 8 bases, with 14 bases between. This CDR3 has 12 residues. Germline V lookup: CDR1 GTSNPN, CDR2 SVGIG (reference sequence). In DNA form, the CDR3 reads TGTGCCTGGACCCAAGGCGGCCCCGAAGCTTTCTTT. This sequence encodes CAWTQGGPEAFF.

The J gene is TRBJ2-3, the V gene TRBV4-2, with a possible D match to TRBD2 (5 bases). The CDR3 extends over 13 amino acids. Trimming removed 7 bases from V and 5 bases from J, with 13 bases in between. Germline CDR1 LGHNA, CDR2 YNFKEQ. The chain's CDR3 is CASNGKRGDTQYF. The CDR3 bases are TGTGCCAGCAACGGGAAAAGAGGAGATACGCAGTATTTT.

This chain joins TRBV5-5 and TRBJ1-4; 8 bases agree with TRBD1. The junction had 8 bases not matched to a gene; V was cut back by 0 bases and J by 10 bases. This CDR3 region has 15 residues. The germline gives CDR1 SGHKS, CDR2 YYEKEE (reference sequence). This CDR3 is CASSLGSAGGGKLFF. The CDR3 nucleotides read TGTGCCAGCAGCTTGGGGTCGGCAGGGGGCGGAAAACTGTTTTTT.

The chain has TRBV11-2 and TRBJ2-7, with 9 bases fitting TRBD1. This CDR3 comprises 15 residues. The V segment lost 4 bases and the J segment 7 bases; nucleotides outside the gene matches: 11. Germline V gene lookup returns CDR1 SGHAT and CDR2 FQNNGV. CDR3 bases: TGTGCCAGCAGCTCATCGGGACAGGGCCGGGAGGAGCAGTACTTC. Translation gives CASSSSGQGREEQYF.

Only a few counts were recorded for this clone. This chain joins TRBV5-1 and TRBJ2-3; 9 bases are a match to TRBD2. Germline loops: CDR1 SGHRS, CDR2 YFSETQ. After removal of 4 bases from V and 0 bases from J, the junction contained 3 bases not matched to a gene. The CDR3 runs 15 residues. This chain's CDR3 is CASSISGGSTDTQYF. The CDR3 coding sequence is TGCGCCAGCAGCATTAGCGGGGGAAGCACAGATACGCAGTATTTT. The full variable domain, completed using reference TRBV5-1 and TRBJ2-3, is KAGVTQTPRYLIKTRGQQVTLSCSPISGHRSVSWYQQTPGQGLQFLFEYFSETQRNKGNFPGRFSGRQFSNSRSEMNVSTLELGDSALYLCASSISGGSTDTQYFGPGTRLTVL.

The chain recombines TRBV27 with TRBJ1-2, with D unclear. The CDR3 contains 15 residues. Germline assignment: CDR1 MNHEY and CDR2 SMNVEV (reference sequence). V was trimmed by 4 bases and J by 5 bases, leaving 17 bases between them. CDR3 region: CASSSLASGWYGYTF. In DNA form, the CDR3 reads TGTGCCAGCAGTTCCCTAGCATCCGGGTGGTATGGCTACACCTTC.

The chain uses TRBV6-1 and TRBJ2-3, with a tentative D call TRBD1 (6 bases). CDR1 and CDR2 from the germline V gene are MNHNS and SASEGT. The V end was cut by 2 bases, the J end by 6 bases, with 9 bases between. CDR3 length equals 13 residues. CDR3 coding DNA: TGTGCCAGCAGTGAACAAAGGGGGGATACGCAGTATTTT. Its translation is CASSEQRGDTQYF.

About this clone: The same CDR3 is also encoded by other DNA sequences in this sample. The rearrangement uses TRBV19 and TRBJ1-2, with TRBD1 as a possible D gene (6 bases). CDR3 length: 11 amino acids. Trimming left V 6 bases short and J 8 bases short, with 10 bases between. Germline assignment: CDR1 LNHDA and CDR2 SQIVND (reference sequence). DNA for the CDR3: TGTGCCAGTAGCTGGGGGGGCGGCTACACCTTC. The encoded protein is CASSWGGGYTF.

The chain has TRBV2 and TRBJ1-5; 8 bases fit TRBD1. The germline V gene has CDR1 SNHLY and CDR2 FYNNEI. This CDR3 comprises 12 residues. After removal of 10 bases from V and 6 bases from J, the junction contained 5 bases not matched to a gene. This CDR3 is CAIRTGSQPQHF. CDR3 DNA: TGTGCCATTCGGACAGGGAGTCAGCCCCAGCATTTT.

V is TRBV4-1 and J is TRBJ1-2, with D maybe TRBD1 (6 bases). The CDR3 is 15 residues long. V lost 1 base to trimming and J lost 4 bases, with 13 bases between them. CDR1 and CDR2 (germline): MGHRA, YSYEKL. CDR3 protein: CASSQGGGIGYGYTF. The CDR3 nucleotides are TGCGCCAGCAGCCAAGGAGGGGGAATTGGCTATGGCTACACCTTC.

The gene calls are TRBV19 and TRBJ1-5, with TRBD1 matching 8 bases. V was pared by 6 bases and J by 5 bases, with 6 bases of the junction left unmatched. This CDR3 is 14 amino acids long. The germline gives CDR1 LNHDA, CDR2 SQIVND (reference sequence). In DNA, the CDR3 is TGTGCCAGTAGAGGGACAGGAGTAGATCAGCCCCAGCATTTT. Translated: CASRGTGVDQPQHF.

The V call is TRBV11-2, the J call TRBJ1-3, with unresolved D. The length of the CDR3 is 12 residues. Germline CDR1 SGHAT, CDR2 FQNNGV. For the CDR3, the DNA is TGTGCATCTCAGGCCTCTGGAAACACCATATATTTT. Protein: CASQASGNTIYF.

This clone was detected a few times. The V call is TRBV29-1, the J call TRBJ1-1; D not resolved. V gave up 4 bases and J gave up 5 bases, with 11 bases separating them. This CDR3 has 12 amino acids. Germline lookup yields CDR1 SQVTM and CDR2 ANQGSEA. CDR3 loop: CSVVLGRTEAFF. CDR3 nucleotide sequence: TGCAGCGTTGTTTTAGGGAGGACTGAAGCTTTCTTT.

The chain has TRBV11-1 and TRBJ2-1, with 7 bases that match TRBD1. The germline gives CDR1 SGHAT, CDR2 FQDESV (reference sequence). The CDR3 extends over 13 amino acids. V lost 6 bases to trimming and J lost 8 bases; unmatched junction nucleotides: 7. This chain's CDR3 is CASSPPRGYEQFF. DNA of the CDR3: TGTGCCAGCAGTCCCCCCAGGGGGTATGAGCAGTTCTTC.

The chain is built from TRBV30 and TRBJ1-6; perhaps TRBD1 as D (6 bases). V was shortened by 8 bases and J by 0 bases, with 14 bases between the two germline ends. CDR3 length: 15 amino acids. Germline CDR1 is GTSNPN and CDR2 is SVGIG (reference sequence). CDR3 amino acids: CASKGGSSYNSPLHF. The CDR3 bases are TGTGCCAGCAAAGGGGGAAGCTCCTATAATTCACCCCTCCACTTT.

This chain links TRBV30 with TRBJ1-6; a weak D match, TRBD1 (6 bases). CDR3 length equals 17 residues. The V gene's germline CDR1 is GTSNPN and CDR2 SVGIG (reference sequence). Trimming pared 0 bases from V and 0 bases from J, leaving 12 bases between. The CDR3 bases are TGTGCCTGGAGTGTGGCAGGGGCAAGCTCCTATAATTCACCCCTCCACTTT. This codes for CAWSVAGASSYNSPLHF.

The V call is TRBV9, the J call TRBJ1-1; the D gene is possibly TRBD1 (6 bases). The length of the CDR3 is 15 residues. Germline lookup yields CDR1 SGDLS and CDR2 YYNGEE. V lost 0 bases to trimming and J lost 4 bases, with 13 bases between them. CDR3 residues: CASSVETGLGTEAFF. Here the CDR3 DNA reads TGTGCCAGCAGCGTAGAAACAGGGCTGGGCACTGAAGCTTTCTTT. The full variable domain, with the rest looked up from reference TRBV9 and TRBJ1-1, is DSGVTQTPKHLITATGQRVTLRCSPRSGDLSVYWYQQSLDQGLQFLIQYYNGEERAKGNILERFSAQQFPDLHSELNLSSLELGDSALYFCASSVETGLGTEAFFGQGTRLTVV.

There are a few counts of this clone. The genes are TRBV7-9 and TRBJ1-5, with D possibly matching TRBD1 (5 bases). This CDR3 is built from 13 residues. CDR1 and CDR2 from the germline V gene are SEHNR and FQNEAQ (reference sequence). With 1 base removed from V and 7 bases from J, the gap between germline ends came to 8 bases. CDR3 in DNA: TGTGCCAGCAGCTTAGGGGGGGTCCAGCCCCAGCATTTT. Its protein product is CASSLGGVQPQHF.

The chain is built from TRBV5-1 and TRBJ2-7; TRBD2 matches at 12 bases. The CDR3 contains 15 residues. V gave up 0 bases and J gave up 3 bases; unmatched junction bases: 1. Germline V gene lookup returns CDR1 SGHRS and CDR2 YFSETQ. This CDR3 is CASSLGTSGIYEQYF. The CDR3 nucleotides are TGCGCCAGCAGCTTGGGGACTAGCGGGATCTACGAGCAGTACTTC.

CDR3 DNA sequence: TGTGCCAGCAGCCCCCCCAACGGGAGGGATGAGCAGTTCTTC. Protein: CASSPPNGRDEQFF. This sequence joins TRBV5-4 and TRBJ2-1; TRBD2 agrees at 8 bases. V lost 4 bases, J lost 8 bases, and 8 bases stayed unmatched. Germline V gene data show CDR1 as SGHNT and CDR2 as YYREEE (reference sequence). The CDR3 runs 14 residues.

J is TRBJ2-1 and V is TRBV10-2; no clear D. CDR1 is WSHSY and CDR2 is SAAADI in the germline V gene. The CDR3 spans 13 residues. The germline V and J ends were trimmed by 5 bases and 7 bases, with 12 bases remaining between them. The CDR3 protein is CASSMMQWNEQFF. CDR3 in DNA: TGCGCCAGCAGTATGATGCAGTGGAATGAGCAGTTCTTC.

V is TRBV15 and J is TRBJ2-3, with 13 positions matching TRBD2. This CDR3 spans 18 amino acids. V gave up 5 bases and J gave up 2 bases; unmatched junction bases: 10. CDR1 is LNHNV, CDR2 YYDKDF, per germline (reference sequence). The DNA for the CDR3 is TGTGCCACCAGCCCCCGCTCCGGGACTAGCGGGGTCACAGATACGCAGTATTTT. Protein sequence: CATSPRSGTSGVTDTQYF.

This chain links TRBV30 with TRBJ2-2; unclear D gene. The V and J ends lost 5 bases and 5 bases respectively, with 12 bases between them. The CDR3 is made up of 13 amino acids. Per the germline V gene, CDR1 is GTSNPN and CDR2 is SVGIG (reference sequence). The CDR3 loop is CAWFVQRTGELFF. The CDR3 nucleotides are TGTGCCTGGTTCGTCCAGAGGACCGGGGAGCTGTTTTTT.

The chain uses TRBV6-6 and TRBJ2-7, with 12 bases fitting TRBD2. Looked up from germline, CDR1 is MNHNY and CDR2 is SVGAGI (reference sequence). This CDR3 has 15 amino acids. The junction had 6 bases not matched to a gene; V was cut back by 5 bases and J by 4 bases. DNA of the CDR3: TGTGCCAGCAGTCCAGGACTAGCGGGGACGTACGAGCAGTACTTC. Translation: CASSPGLAGTYEQYF.

This clone was seen only a few times. The chain carries TRBV11-2 and TRBJ1-1; D call uncertain. Germline-derived CDR1 and CDR2 are SGHAT and FQNNGV. V gave up 4 bases and J gave up 5 bases, with 11 bases separating them. The CDR3 covers 13 residues. The CDR3 is CASSSLPGTEAFF. The CDR3 region has the DNA TGTGCCAGCAGCTCCCTACCCGGGACTGAAGCTTTCTTT. Looking up the rest from reference TRBV11-2 and TRBJ1-1 gives the full variable domain: EAGVAQSPRYKIIEKRQSVAFWCNPISGHATLYWYQQILGQGPKLLIQFQNNGVVDDSQLPKDRFSAERLKGVDSTLKIQPAKLEDSAVYLCASSSLPGTEAFFGQGTRLTVV.

V gene TRBV30 combines with J gene TRBJ2-2, with TRBD1 matching over 7 bases. The V gene's germline CDR1 is GTSNPN and CDR2 SVGIG (reference sequence). CDR3 length: 14 amino acids. The J segment lost 4 bases and the V segment lost 3 bases, leaving 5 bases of the junction unmatched. The CDR3: CAWRETGSTGELFF. The CDR3 DNA reads TGTGCCTGGAGAGAGACAGGGTCCACCGGGGAGCTGTTTTTT.

V usage is TRBV5-8 and J usage is TRBJ2-7; 12 bases align to TRBD2. The V segment lost 5 bases and the J segment 3 bases; nucleotides outside the gene matches: 6. The CDR3 covers 15 residues. Germline CDR1 reads SGHTS; CDR2 reads YDEGEE. The CDR3 loop reads CASRNGLAGSYEQYF. The CDR3 coding sequence is TGTGCCAGCAGAAACGGACTAGCGGGAAGCTACGAGCAGTACTTC.

This clone was observed a handful of times. The chain couples TRBV9 to TRBJ2-4; possible D gene TRBD1, 5 bases. V lost 3 bases to trimming and J lost 0 bases, with 16 bases between them. CDR1 is SGDLS, CDR2 YYNGEE, per germline. The CDR3 extends over 17 amino acids. This chain's CDR3 is CASSGDSSARAKNIQYF. In DNA, the CDR3 is TGTGCCAGCAGCGGCGACAGCTCCGCTCGAGCCAAAAACATTCAGTACTTC.

The V gene is TRBV5-6, the J gene TRBJ2-2; weak D call: TRBD2 (6 bases). The CDR3 length is 15 residues. Trimming left V 4 bases short and J 3 bases short, with 13 bases between. CDR1 is SGHDT, CDR2 YYEEEE, per germline. CDR3 amino acids: CASSRRGGYTGELFF. In DNA, the CDR3 is TGTGCCAGCAGCAGGCGGGGAGGATACACCGGGGAGCTGTTTTTT.

The chain is built from TRBV5-4 and TRBJ2-1, with 10 bases lining up with TRBD2. The CDR3 extends over 15 amino acids. Germline trimming cut 4 bases from V and 3 bases from J; bases unmatched to any gene: 4. CDR1 SGHNT and CDR2 YYREEE come from the germline V gene (reference sequence). DNA for the CDR3: TGTGCCAGCAGCCGAGGACTAGCGGACTACAATGAGCAGTTCTTC. Residues: CASSRGLADYNEQFF. The full variable domain, its missing parts supplied by reference TRBV5-4 and TRBJ2-1, is ETGVTQSPTHLIKTRGQQVTLRCSSQSGHNTVSWYQQALGQGPQFIFQYYREEENGRGNFPPRFSGLQFPNYSSELNVNALELDDSALYLCASSRGLADYNEQFFGPGTRLTVL.

This sequence joins TRBV23-1 and TRBJ2-7, with D possibly TRBD1 on 6 matching bases. TRBV23-1 is an open reading frame, and its role is uncertain. Deletions cut 7 bases from V and 3 bases from J, with 13 bases between. There are 13 residues in the CDR3. The chain's CDR3 is CASTHRVHYEQYF. The CDR3 region has the DNA TGCGCCAGCACTCACAGGGTGCACTACGAGCAGTACTTC.